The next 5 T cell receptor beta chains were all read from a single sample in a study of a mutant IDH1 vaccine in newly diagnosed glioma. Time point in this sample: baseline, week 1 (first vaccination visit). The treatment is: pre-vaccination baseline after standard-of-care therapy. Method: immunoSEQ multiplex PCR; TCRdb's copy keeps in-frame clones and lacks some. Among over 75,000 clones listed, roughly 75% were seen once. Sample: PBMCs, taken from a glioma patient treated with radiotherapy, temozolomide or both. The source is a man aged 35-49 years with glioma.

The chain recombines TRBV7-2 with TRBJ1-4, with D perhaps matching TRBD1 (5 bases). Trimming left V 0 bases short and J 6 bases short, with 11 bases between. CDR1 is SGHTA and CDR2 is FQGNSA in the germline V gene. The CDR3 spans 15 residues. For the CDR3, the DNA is TGTGCCAGCAGCTTAGCGCCGACAGCTTATGAAAAACTGTTTTTT. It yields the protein CASSLAPTAYEKLFF. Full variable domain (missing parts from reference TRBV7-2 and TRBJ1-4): GAGVSQSPSNKVTEKGKDVELRCDPISGHTALYWYRQSLGQGLEFLIYFQGNSAPDKSGLPSDRFSAERTGGSVSTLTIQRTQQEDSAVYLCASSLAPTAYEKLFFGSGTQLSVL.

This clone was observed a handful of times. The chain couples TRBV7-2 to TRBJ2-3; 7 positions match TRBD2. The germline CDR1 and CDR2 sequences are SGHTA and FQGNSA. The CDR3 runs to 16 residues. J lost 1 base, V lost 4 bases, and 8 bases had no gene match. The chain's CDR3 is CASSSGSGARTDTQYF. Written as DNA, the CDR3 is TGTGCCAGCAGCTCTGGAAGCGGGGCCCGCACAGATACGCAGTATTTT.

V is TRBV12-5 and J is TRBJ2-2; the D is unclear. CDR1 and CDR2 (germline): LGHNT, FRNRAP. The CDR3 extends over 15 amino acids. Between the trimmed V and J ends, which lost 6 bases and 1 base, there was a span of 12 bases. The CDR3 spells CASGVARGNTGELFF. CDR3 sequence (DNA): TGTGCTAGTGGGGTTGCCCGTGGGAACACCGGGGAGCTGTTTTTT.

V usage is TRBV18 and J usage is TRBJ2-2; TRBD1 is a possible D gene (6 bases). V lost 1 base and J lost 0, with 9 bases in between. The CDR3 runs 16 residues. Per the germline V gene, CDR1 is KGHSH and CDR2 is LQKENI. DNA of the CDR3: TGTGCCAGCTCACCACAGGACAGTTCGAACACCGGGGAGCTGTTTTTT. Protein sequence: CASSPQDSSNTGELFF.

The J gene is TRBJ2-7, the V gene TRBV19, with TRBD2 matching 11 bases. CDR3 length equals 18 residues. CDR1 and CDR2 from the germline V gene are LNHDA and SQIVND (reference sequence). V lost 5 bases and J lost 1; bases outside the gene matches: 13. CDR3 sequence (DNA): TGTGCCAGTAGTCCCTACCCTGGACTAGCGGGTGCTTCCTACGAGCAGTACTTC. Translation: CASSPYPGLAGASYEQYF.